Presented here are 6 T cell receptor beta chains from one specimen sequenced in a study of CD8+ T cells in alopecia areata. Once RNA had been extracted, it was reverse transcribed into cDNA to act as the sequencing template. Libraries were prepared by immunoSEQ multiplex PCR; TCRdb keeps only in-frame clonotypes and omits some of them. Seen here are fewer than 90,000 clones, about 51% observed once, and the top ten hold 5.7%. Sequenced sample: NKG2D-high CD8+ T cells sorted from blood. The receptors were sampled from a human donor with alopecia areata.

CDR3 DNA sequence: TGTGCCAGCAGTGCAGATAGCAATCAGCCCCAGCATTTT. Protein sequence: CASSADSNQPQHF. The chain has TRBV6-5 and TRBJ1-5; unclear D gene. The V gene lost 5 bases and the J gene lost 0 bases, with 5 bases spanning the gap. There are 13 residues in the CDR3. CDR1 is MNHEY and CDR2 is SVGAGI in the germline V gene.

The V call is TRBV7-6, the J call TRBJ2-7; tentative D call: TRBD1 (6 bases). V dropped 1 base and J dropped 3 bases, with 10 bases sitting between them. From germline, CDR1 is SGHVS and CDR2 FNYEAQ. The CDR3 covers 14 residues. The CDR3 DNA reads TGTGCCAGCAGCTTAGGGACAGAGGGCTACGAGCAGTACTTC. This encodes CASSLGTEGYEQYF.

This clone was counted between two and nine times. The likely explanation is a read error, given a far larger clone one base away. The chain recombines TRBV11-2 with TRBJ2-5; no clear D gene. CDR3 length equals 10 residues. Germline CDR1 reads SGHAT; CDR2 reads FQNNGV. Deletions cut 6 bases from V and 4 bases from J, with 3 bases between. Here the CDR3 reads CASRGETQYF. CDR3 coding DNA: TGTGCCAGCAGGGGAGAGACCCAGTACTTC.

This clone has a handful of counts. J is TRBJ2-5 and V is TRBV2, with 10 bases fitting TRBD2. The V gene's germline CDR1 is SNHLY and CDR2 FYNNEI. J gave up 3 bases and V 7 bases, and 8 bases lay outside the gene matches. This CDR3 has 15 amino acids. CDR3 region: CASTRQGLAEETQYF. The CDR3 DNA reads TGTGCCAGCACCAGACAAGGACTAGCGGAAGAGACCCAGTACTTC.

In its sample, this clone was seen once. The chain carries TRBV25-1 and TRBJ2-7, with no clear D. Germline V gene data show CDR1 as MGHDK and CDR2 as SYGVNS. Between the trimmed V and J ends, which lost 5 bases and 4 bases, there was a span of 6 bases. This CDR3 is 11 amino acids long. The CDR3 reads CASSSEYEQYF. CDR3 nucleotides: TGTGCCAGCAGTTCAGAGTACGAGCAGTACTTC.

This clone has a handful of counts. The chain carries TRBV28 and TRBJ1-5, with D uncertain. CDR3 length: 12 residues. Germline-derived CDR1 and CDR2 are MDHEN and SYDVKM. V lost 4 bases and J lost 9, with 10 bases in between. CDR3 sequence reads: CASSWTARPQHF. The DNA of the CDR3 is TGTGCCAGCAGTTGGACGGCTCGGCCCCAGCATTTT.